These T cell receptor beta chains were read from a single sample in a study of control samples from healthy donors and cancer patients. The method was immunoSEQ multiplex PCR; TCRdb's version includes in-frame clones alone and lacks a portion of them. The sample has about 60,000 clones, approximately 92% seen once. The sample taken for sequencing was PBMCs. Receptors originate from a middle-aged man with colorectal cancer. Both conserved end residues are part of each CDR3. The D gene is left open where the match is weak. A row's size may be missing; if present it is once, few, many or a size class.

j_gene,abundance,d_gene,v_gene,CDR3aa,CDR3nt
TRBJ1-1,.,.,TRBV25-1,CASPPDTNTEAFF,TGTGCCAGCCCCCCCGACACGAACACTGAAGCTTTCTTT
TRBJ1-3,.,.,TRBV4-1,CASSQEGYRAGNTIYF,TGCGCCAGCAGCCAAGAGGGCTACAGGGCCGGAAACACCATATATTTT
TRBJ1-2,.,TRBD1,TRBV13,CASSLGTGGVEGYTF,TGTGCCAGCAGCTTAGGGACAGGGGGCGTAGAGGGCTACACCTTC
TRBJ1-2,.,.,TRBV7-8,CASSLAGQRYGYTF,TGTGCCAGCAGCTTAGCCGGACAGAGGTATGGCTACACCTTC
TRBJ1-1,.,.,TRBV5-1,CASSLTPDTEAFF,TGCGCCAGCAGTCTAACACCGGACACTGAAGCTTTCTTT
TRBJ1-1,.,TRBD1,TRBV19,CASRGTGYGNTEAFF,TGTGCCAGTAGGGGGACAGGTTATGGGAACACTGAAGCTTTCTTT
TRBJ1-1,.,.,TRBV2,CASRGRNTEAFF,TGTGCCAGCAGGGGGCGTAACACTGAAGCTTTCTTT
TRBJ2-5,.,TRBD2,TRBV7-2,CASSGEGEAGEETQYF,TGCGCCAGCAGCGGGGAGGGAGAGGCGGGGGAAGAGACCCAGTACTTC
TRBJ1-1,once,.,TRBV12-5,CASGREWGNTEAFF,TGTGCTAGTGGTCGGGAATGGGGCAACACTGAAGCTTTCTTT
TRBJ2-7,.,TRBD1,TRBV27,CASSGLRTGGGEQYF,TGTGCCAGCAGTGGATTACGGACAGGGGGAGGCGAGCAGTACTTC
TRBJ2-5,.,.,TRBV5-8,CASSLDTHSETQYF,TGTGCCAGCAGCTTGGATACGCACTCAGAGACCCAGTACTTC
TRBJ1-1,few,TRBD1,TRBV6-5,CASSLTGGTEAFF,TGTGCCAGCAGTTTAACAGGGGGCACTGAAGCTTTCTTT
TRBJ2-3,.,TRBD2,TRBV9,CASSARGGSRTDTQYF,TGTGCCAGCAGCGCTCGGGGGGGGTCCCGCACAGATACGCAGTATTTT
TRBJ1-2,.,.,TRBV7-3,CASSLKGGREGGYTF,TGTGCCAGCAGCTTAAAGGGGGGCAGGGAAGGTGGCTACACCTTC
TRBJ1-1,.,TRBD1,TRBV2,CASSRMTGYSRMNTEAFF,TGTGCCAGCAGTAGAATGACAGGGTATAGTAGGATGAACACTGAAGCTTTCTTT
TRBJ1-3,.,.,TRBV15,CATSRDSLSSGNTIYF,TGTGCCACCAGCAGAGACAGCCTCAGCTCTGGAAACACCATATATTTT
TRBJ1-3,few,.,TRBV6-1,CASSDGVSGNTIYF,TGTGCCAGCAGTGACGGGGTCTCTGGAAACACCATATATTTT
TRBJ1-5,.,.,TRBV10-2,CASREGSGVSNQPQHF,TGCGCCAGCAGGGAGGGGTCAGGGGTGAGCAATCAGCCCCAGCATTTT
TRBJ2-5,.,TRBD1,TRBV5-6,CASSLRGGVETQYF,TGTGCCAGCAGCTTACGAGGGGGCGTAGAGACCCAGTACTTC
TRBJ1-2,.,.,TRBV7-2,CASSLVGGGQYGYTF,TGTGCCAGCAGCTTAGTTGGGGGCGGACAATATGGCTACACCTTC
TRBJ2-7,.,TRBD1,TRBV4-2,CASSQLGTGRAYEQYF,TGTGCCAGCAGCCAACTCGGGACAGGCCGAGCCTACGAGCAGTACTTC
TRBJ2-7,.,.,TRBV6-6,CASSPRVGGGGGHSSYEQYF,TGTGCCAGCAGTCCTCGAGTAGGTGGAGGCGGGGGCCACTCGAGCTACGAGCAGTACTTC
TRBJ2-3,.,.,TRBV5-6,CASSFRDILTDTQYF,TGTGCCAGCAGCTTCCGGGACATACTCACAGATACGCAGTATTTT
TRBJ2-7,once,.,TRBV27,CASRGHSSYEQYF,TGTGCCAGCAGGGGACACAGCTCCTACGAGCAGTACTTC
TRBJ2-5,.,.,TRBV7-2,CASSGDGYNF,TGTGCCAGCAGCGGGGACGGCTACAACTTC
TRBJ1-3,few,.,TRBV6-2/TRBV6-3,CASSYSIPSSGNTIYF,TGTGCCAGCAGTTACTCAATCCCGAGCTCTGGAAACACCATATATTTT
TRBJ2-1,.,.,TRBV24-1,CATSDLIGEQFF,TGTGCCACCAGTGATTTGATCGGTGAGCAGTTCTTC
TRBJ1-6,.,.,TRBV21-1,CASSYLGSLNSPLHF,TGTGCCAGCAGCTATTTGGGATCCTTAAATTCACCCCTCCACTTT
TRBJ2-5,.,TRBD1,TRBV2,CASRPGQTSGETQYF,TGTGCCAGCAGACCGGGACAGACAAGCGGAGAGACCCAGTACTTC
TRBJ1-2,.,.,TRBV7-3,CASSLFRAANYGYTF,TGTGCCAGCAGCTTATTCCGGGCGGCTAACTATGGCTACACCTTC
TRBJ2-5,few,TRBD2,TRBV6-5,CASSQRGPSETQYF,TGTGCCAGCAGTCAGCGGGGCCCCTCGGAGACCCAGTACTTC
TRBJ2-5,once,.,TRBV19,CASRLLNRDQETQYF,TGTGCCAGTAGACTCCTAAACCGGGACCAAGAGACCCAGTACTTC
TRBJ1-3,.,.,TRBV18,CASSRDSSGNTIYF,TGTGCCAGCTCACGGGACTCATCTGGAAACACCATATATTTT